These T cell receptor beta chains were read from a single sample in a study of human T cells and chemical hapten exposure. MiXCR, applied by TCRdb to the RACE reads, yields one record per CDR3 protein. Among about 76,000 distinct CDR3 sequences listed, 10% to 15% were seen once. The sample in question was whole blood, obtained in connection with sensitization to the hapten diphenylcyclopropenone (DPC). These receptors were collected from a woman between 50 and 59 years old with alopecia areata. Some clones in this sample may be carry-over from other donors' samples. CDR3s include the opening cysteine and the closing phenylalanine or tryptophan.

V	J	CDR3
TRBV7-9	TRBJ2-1	CASSFGRGLPSYNEQFF
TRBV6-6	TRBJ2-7	CASSYSTGVDEQYF
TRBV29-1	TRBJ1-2	CSGETGDYGYTF
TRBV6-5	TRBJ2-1	CASSSAGATYNEQFF
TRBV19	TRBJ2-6	CATSDSSGANVLTF
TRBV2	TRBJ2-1	CASKMGNEQFF
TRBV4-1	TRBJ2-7	CASSQDMVGAEQYF
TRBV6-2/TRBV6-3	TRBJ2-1	CASTALGEQFF
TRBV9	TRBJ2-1	CASSVGGGRSLLYNEQFF
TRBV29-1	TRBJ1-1	CSVESGPKAFF
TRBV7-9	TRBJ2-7	CASSAGLAAYEQYF
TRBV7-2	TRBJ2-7	CASSLGANYYEQYF
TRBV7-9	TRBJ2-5	CASSFYRGQEETQYF
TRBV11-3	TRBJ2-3	CASSLENTSTDTQYF
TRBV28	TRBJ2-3	CASSLNLPGSTDTQYF
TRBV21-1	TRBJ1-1	CASSKGIVALRLNTEAFF
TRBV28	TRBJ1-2	CASSFVYGYTF
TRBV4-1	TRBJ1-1	CASSQAFPSMNTEAFF
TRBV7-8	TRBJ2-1	CASSLTWTSGSKGNEQFF
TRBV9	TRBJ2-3	CASSPVGQNTDTQYF
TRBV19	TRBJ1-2	CASSVRGRDYGYTF
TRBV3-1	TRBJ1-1	CASRQTLAGTEAFF
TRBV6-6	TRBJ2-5	CASKGGNQETQYF
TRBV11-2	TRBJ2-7	CASSLMGLTYEQYF
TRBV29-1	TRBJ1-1	CSGVGGRTEAFF
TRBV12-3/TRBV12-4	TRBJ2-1	CASRTSGSGDEQFF
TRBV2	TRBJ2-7	CASSTGTRGEQYF
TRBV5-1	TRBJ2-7	CASSFSASSYEQYF
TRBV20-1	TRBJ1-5	CSARGMENQPQHF
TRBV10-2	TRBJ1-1	CASVTRRLETEAFF
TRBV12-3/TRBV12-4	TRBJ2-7	CASSLRGGPYEQYF
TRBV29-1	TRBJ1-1	CSVAQGANTEAFF
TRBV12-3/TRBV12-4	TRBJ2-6	CASTPSSGANVLTF
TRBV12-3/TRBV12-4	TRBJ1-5	CASSTGADQPQHF
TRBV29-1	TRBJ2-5	CSVETVSRKTQYF
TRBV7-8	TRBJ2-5	CASSLGAGRFETQYF
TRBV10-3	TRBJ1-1	CAISWDREGTEAFF
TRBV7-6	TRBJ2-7	CASSPGTSKGEQYF
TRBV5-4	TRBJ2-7	CASSLDHYEQYF
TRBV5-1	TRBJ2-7	CASRSQWDSYEQYF
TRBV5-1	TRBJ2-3	CASSLGHSTDTQYF
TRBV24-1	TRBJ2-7	CATILGSIDSSYEQYF
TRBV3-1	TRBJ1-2	CASSQASTSHGYTF
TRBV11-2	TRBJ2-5	CASSLTLGQQETQYF
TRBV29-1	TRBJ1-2	CSVGPEDGYTF
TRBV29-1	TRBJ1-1	CSVFLGRGKSAFF
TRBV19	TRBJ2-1	CASSPGLAGVQFYNEQFF
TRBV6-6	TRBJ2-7	CASSPTGTSSEQYF
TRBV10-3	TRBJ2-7	CAISDQALSYEQYF
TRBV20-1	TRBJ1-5	CSAGNRDQPQHF
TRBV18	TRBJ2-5	CASSPMQLSQETQYF
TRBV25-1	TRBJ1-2	CASSEGGNYGYTF
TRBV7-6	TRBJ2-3	CASSLGVGILAGITDTQYF
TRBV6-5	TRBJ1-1	CASSRPGGVNTEAFF
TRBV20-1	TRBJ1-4	CSARPGGHEKLFF
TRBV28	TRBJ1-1	CASSLLGAGSTEAFF
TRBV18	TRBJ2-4	CASSDGTVIHGKNIQYF
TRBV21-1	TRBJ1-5	CASSSGGERDNSNQPQHF
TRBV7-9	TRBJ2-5	CASSLLPTGWGETQYF